Given below is one T cell receptor (beta chain) in context. The CDR3 consists of 14 residues. The V gene's germline CDR1 is SEHNR and CDR2 FQNEAQ (reference sequence). The V end was cut by 4 bases, the J end by 8 bases, with 16 bases between. This entry is derived from a study of shared clonotypes between healthy human individuals. Study-wide background: The plates for each donor numbered three CD4 naive, three CD4 memory, two CD8 naive and one CD8 memory.

At deep level, the assay was performed. An even split of each subset's genomic DNA across several immunoSEQ plates was performed. Using immunoSEQ multiplex PCR, the repertoire was profiled, and TCRdb retains in-frame clones only, with some absent. The table has over a million clones, around three quarters seen once; the top ten hold under 0.8%. Partitioning of CD4+ cells yielded a CD45RA+ naive subset and a CD45RA-negative memory subset. The sequencing input was memory CD4+ T cells from PBMCs. The subset is: CD45RA-negative fraction. The chain uses TRBV7-9 and TRBJ2-3; D may correspond to TRBD1 or TRBD2 (6 bases each). The origin of this receptor is a man younger than 30 in good health. Some clones in this sample may be carry-over from other donors' samples. The CDR3 sequence is CASSSDRNGSTQYF. The CDR3 bases are TGTGCCAGCAGCTCGGACAGAAACGGGAGTACGCAGTATTTT. Full variable domain (remainder filled in from reference TRBV7-9 and TRBJ2-3): DTGVSQNPRHKITKRGQNVTFRCDPISEHNRLYWYRQTLGQGPEFLTYFQNEAQLEKSRLLSDRFSAERPKGSFSTLEIQRTEQGDSAMYLCASSSDRNGSTQYFGPGTRLTVL.